A selection of T cell receptor beta chains follows, all from one sample in a study of shared clonotypes between healthy human individuals. The protocol was immunoSEQ multiplex PCR, while the TCRdb copy is restricted to in-frame clones and leaves out a portion. This table has about half a million clones, around 73% appearing once. Sequenced input: PBMCs. The receptors here all came from a woman in her thirties or forties in good health. Some clones in this sample may be carry-over from other donors' samples. CDR3s include the opening cysteine and the closing phenylalanine or tryptophan. D genes are given only for firm matches. A clone size is listed for some rows: how often the clone was seen (once, few, many), or a class if it is expanded.

D,J,size,V,CDR3,DNA
NA,TRBJ1-1,NA,TRBV20-1,CSAFLGTEAFF,TGCAGTGCCTTCTTGGGCACTGAAGCTTTCTTT
TRBD2,TRBJ2-7,NA,TRBV27,CASSITVGLVDPYEQYF,TGTGCCAGCAGTATCACCGTCGGACTAGTAGACCCCTACGAGCAGTACTTC
TRBD2,TRBJ2-1,NA,TRBV5-1,CASSPRLAGHSYNEQFF,TGCGCCAGCAGCCCCCGACTAGCGGGGCACTCCTACAATGAGCAGTTCTTC
NA,TRBJ2-1,NA,TRBV28,CASSLSGGTSPYNEQFF,TGTGCCAGCAGTTTGTCAGGGGGGACTAGTCCCTACAATGAGCAGTTCTTC
TRBD2,TRBJ2-5,NA,TRBV4-1,CASSQPFPGGETQYF,TGCGCCAGCAGCCAACCGTTCCCGGGAGGAGAGACCCAGTACTTC
NA,TRBJ2-7,once,TRBV5-1,CASAMLEFSYEQYF,TGCGCCAGCGCCATGTTGGAGTTCTCCTACGAGCAGTACTTC
TRBD1,TRBJ2-7,NA,TRBV11-1,CASSFPGQGFYEQYF,TGTGCCAGCAGCTTCCCGGGACAGGGATTCTACGAGCAGTACTTC
NA,TRBJ2-5,NA,TRBV12-5,CASGQGGGAQETQYF,TGTGCTAGTGGCCAGGGAGGGGGGGCCCAAGAGACCCAGTACTTC
NA,TRBJ2-6,once,TRBV7-9,CASSLAAGFSGANVLTF,TGTGCCAGCAGCTTAGCGGCGGGGTTCTCTGGGGCCAACGTCCTGACTTTC
TRBD2,TRBJ2-3,NA,TRBV2,CASSRLAGVTTDTQYF,TGTGCCAGCAGCCGACTAGCGGGAGTCACCACAGATACGCAGTATTTT
TRBD1,TRBJ1-5,NA,TRBV6-7,CASSDSDREEGKGHF,TGTGCCAGCAGTGATTCGGACAGGGAAGAGGGAAAAGGGCATTTT
NA,TRBJ1-6,NA,TRBV6-1,CATTPGPGEYSPLHF,TGTGCCACCACGCCGGGCCCCGGAGAGTATTCACCCCTCCACTTT
TRBD2,TRBJ2-5,NA,TRBV2,CASLERNSGRETQYF,TGTGCCAGCCTTGAAAGGAATAGCGGGAGAGAGACCCAGTACTTC
TRBD2,TRBJ2-1,NA,TRBV4-1,CASSQGPSGRAYEQFF,TGCGCCAGCAGCCAAGGACCTAGCGGGAGGGCCTATGAGCAGTTCTTC
NA,TRBJ2-4,NA,TRBV28,CAGGSQGRGAKNIQYF,TGTGCCGGAGGAAGCCAGGGCCGGGGAGCCAAAAACATTCAGTACTTC
NA,TRBJ1-2,many,TRBV19,CASSDARVGANYGYTF,TGTGCCAGTAGTGATGCTCGGGTGGGCGCTAACTATGGCTACACCTTC
TRBD2,TRBJ2-7,NA,TRBV7-2,CASSPRGGPGEQYF,TGTGCCAGCAGCCCCCGGGGAGGGCCCGGCGAGCAGTACTTC
NA,TRBJ2-7,NA,TRBV28,CATAPGVRYSYEQYF,TGTGCCACCGCCCCGGGGGTGAGGTACTCCTACGAGCAGTACTTC
TRBD1,TRBJ2-5,once,TRBV2,CASSADRGLQETQYF,TGTGCCAGCAGCGCCGACAGGGGTCTACAAGAGACCCAGTACTTC
NA,TRBJ2-5,NA,TRBV29-1,CSGRGVPQETQYF,TGCAGCGGAAGGGGGGTTCCCCAAGAGACCCAGTACTTC
TRBD2,TRBJ2-1,few,TRBV6-5,CASSLSSGRGYEQFF,TGTGCCAGCAGTCTCTCTAGCGGGAGGGGGTATGAGCAGTTCTTC
NA,TRBJ2-5,NA,TRBV19,CASSTAYRETQYF,TGTGCCAGTAGTACGGCGTACCGAGAGACCCAGTACTTC
NA,TRBJ1-4,NA,TRBV6-6,CASSPRATNEKLFF,TGTGCCAGCAGTCCCCGAGCAACTAATGAAAAACTGTTTTTT
TRBD1,TRBJ1-1,NA,TRBV10-3,CAISESRGQGEAFF,TGTGCCATCAGTGAGTCGAGGGGACAGGGTGAAGCTTTCTTT
TRBD1,TRBJ1-4,NA,TRBV10-3,CATAPGTGRETNEKLFF,TGTGCCACCGCCCCCGGGACAGGGAGGGAAACTAATGAAAAACTGTTTTTT
NA,TRBJ1-1,many,TRBV28,CASRRWGENTEAFF,TGTGCCAGCAGAAGGTGGGGGGAGAACACTGAAGCTTTCTTT
TRBD2,TRBJ2-1,NA,TRBV28,CASTPWFSGSGEQFF,TGTGCCAGCACCCCGTGGTTTAGCGGGAGTGGTGAGCAGTTCTTC
NA,TRBJ2-2,NA,TRBV7-9,CASSLGAALNTGELFF,TGTGCCAGCAGCTTAGGGGCAGCTTTGAACACCGGGGAGCTGTTTTTT
NA,TRBJ2-6,NA,TRBV5-1,CASNHRLSSGANVLTF,TGCGCCAGCAACCACAGGCTGAGCTCTGGGGCCAACGTCCTGACTTTC
NA,TRBJ1-1,NA,TRBV7-8,CASSPGSGRQRDTEAFF,TGTGCCAGCAGCCCTGGGTCGGGACGCCAAAGGGACACTGAAGCTTTCTTT
NA,TRBJ2-5,NA,TRBV7-8,CASSFGQQETQYF,TGTGCCAGCAGCTTTGGGCAGCAAGAGACCCAGTACTTC
NA,TRBJ2-1,NA,TRBV7-3,CASSLGSPSYNEQFF,TGTGCCAGCAGCTTAGGGAGTCCCTCCTACAATGAGCAGTTCTTC
NA,TRBJ2-1,NA,TRBV6-4,CASSDSPGSYNEQFF,TGTGCCAGCAGTGACTCCCCAGGCTCCTACAATGAGCAGTTCTTC
NA,TRBJ1-1,NA,TRBV19,CASSIWSSFQNTEAFF,TGTGCCAGTAGTATATGGTCCTCCTTTCAGAACACTGAAGCTTTCTTT
NA,TRBJ1-1,NA,TRBV10-2,CASSSQGYTEAFF,TGCGCCAGCAGTAGCCAGGGGTACACTGAAGCTTTCTTT
NA,TRBJ2-7,NA,TRBV27,CASSLYIPSSGYEQYF,TGTGCCAGCAGTTTATACATCCCTAGCTCGGGATACGAGCAGTACTTC
NA,TRBJ2-7,NA,TRBV29-1,CSVRTQTYEQYF,TGCAGCGTTAGGACTCAGACCTACGAGCAGTACTTC
TRBD1,TRBJ1-2,NA,TRBV7-2,CASRQTGGDYGYTF,TGTGCCAGCAGACAGACAGGGGGCGACTATGGCTACACCTTC
NA,TRBJ2-1,NA,TRBV23-1,CASSQSRLTGEQFF,TGCGCCAGCAGTCAATCGAGGTTGACGGGTGAGCAGTTCTTC
NA,TRBJ2-6,NA,TRBV2,CASTSTGQSLGANVLTF,TGTGCCAGCACCTCCACGGGGCAGTCTCTGGGGGCCAACGTCCTGACTTTC
NA,TRBJ2-4,NA,TRBV28,CASSEGDKNIQYF,TGTGCCAGCAGTGAGGGGGACAAAAACATTCAGTACTTC
TRBD1,TRBJ1-5,NA,TRBV29-1,CSVRTDRDQPQHF,TGCAGCGTTCGTACGGACAGGGATCAGCCCCAGCATTTT
NA,TRBJ2-7,NA,TRBV6-5,CASKEGTSDEQYF,TGTGCCAGCAAGGAGGGAACCTCGGACGAGCAGTACTTC
TRBD2,TRBJ2-2,NA,TRBV5-1,CASSLALSPGLAGARNTGELFF,TGCGCCAGCAGCTTGGCACTCTCTCCGGGACTAGCGGGAGCCCGGAACACCGGGGAGCTGTTTTTT
NA,TRBJ1-5,few,TRBV29-1,CSVQARGQPQHF,TGCAGCGTTCAGGCCAGGGGTCAGCCCCAGCATTTT
NA,TRBJ2-2,NA,TRBV5-1,CASSPRWGANTGELFF,TGCGCCAGCAGCCCGCGTTGGGGAGCGAACACCGGGGAGCTGTTTTTT
TRBD2,TRBJ2-5,NA,TRBV7-9,CASSSGLAGVRETQYF,TGTGCCAGCAGCTCCGGACTAGCGGGAGTCCGGGAGACCCAGTACTTC
TRBD1,TRBJ2-7,few,TRBV7-2,CASSSDRGGSYEQYF,TGTGCCAGCAGCTCGGACAGGGGAGGTTCCTACGAGCAGTACTTC
TRBD2,TRBJ2-7,many,TRBV7-8,CASSLSGYSAYEQYF,TGTGCCAGCAGCCTTAGCGGGTATTCCGCCTACGAGCAGTACTTC
NA,TRBJ2-1,NA,TRBV7-2,CACWDNEQFF,TGTGCCTGTTGGGACAATGAGCAGTTCTTC
NA,TRBJ2-3,NA,TRBV9,CASSVATAGRSTDTQYF,TGTGCCAGCAGCGTAGCTACAGCGGGTCGAAGCACAGATACGCAGTATTTT
NA,TRBJ1-3,few,TRBV29-1,CSVVGPGGSGNTIYF,TGCAGCGTTGTGGGGCCCGGGGGATCTGGAAACACCATATATTTT
TRBD1,TRBJ1-3,NA,TRBV9,CASSEPRTGRTGNTIYF,TGTGCCAGCAGCGAACCCAGGACAGGGAGAACGGGAAACACCATATATTTT
NA,TRBJ2-2,NA,TRBV7-6,CASSLAAASNTGELFF,TGTGCCAGCAGCTTAGCGGCGGCTTCGAACACCGGGGAGCTGTTTTTT